This T cell receptor (beta chain) emerged from a study of T cells in Graves' hyperthyroidism and ophthalmopathy. The investigators amplified TCR beta CDR3 regions from RNA transcripts. The primer set for the first-round RT-PCR of the TCR CDR3 was HTBI. Each CDR3 protein is one row after TCRdb ran MiXCR on the multiplex PCR reads. In the table there are approximately 640,000 distinct CDR3 sequences, about 18% of which are singletons. General study points: The model foresaw ophthalmopathy a median around 6.8 months prior to onset.

A word on this clonotype: Its cognate antigen is unknown.

Trimming cost V 3 bases and J 2 bases; bases outside gene matches: 5. The CDR3 covers 16 residues. The germline gives CDR1 SGHDN, CDR2 FVKESK. This TCR derives from a man in his forties or fifties with Graves' hyperthyroidism. The specimen sequenced was blood. The chain joins TRBV14 to TRBJ2-1; TRBD2 aligns across 9 bases. CDR3 sequence reads: CASSQFSGRAYNEQFF. CDR3 in DNA: TGTGCCAGCAGCCAGTTTAGCGGGAGAGCCTACAATGAGCAGTTCTTC.